This T cell receptor beta chain was sequenced during a study of a mutant IDH1 vaccine in newly diagnosed glioma. Across the whole study: Commencement of vaccination occurred 4-6 weeks following radiotherapy alone, or concurrently with temozolomide cycles. The therapy given earlier, which was standard therapy, consisted of radiotherapy, temozolomide, or both, and most of the patients received both.

In regard to this clone: Its specificity is unknown.

Produced via immunoSEQ multiplex PCR; TCRdb's table is partial and in-frame only. The table records 110,000 or so clones, approximately 87% of them present only once. The time point is: week 11, during vaccination. Every single dose of the vaccine, 300 ug of mutant IDH1 20-mer peptide, came with topical imiquimod. The length of the CDR3 is 16 residues. The V segment lost 6 bases and the J segment 0 bases; nucleotides outside the gene matches: 7. CDR1 MDHEN and CDR2 SYDVKM come from the germline V gene. The chain carries TRBV28 and TRBJ2-1, with 8 bases fitting TRBD1. The receptor was derived from a woman in her forties or fifties with glioma. The sample in question was PBMCs, obtained from a glioma patient whose treatment included an IDH1 peptide vaccine. This CDR3 is CASSPNRGSSYNEQFF. Written as DNA, the CDR3 is TGTGCCAGCAGCCCTAACAGGGGGAGCTCCTACAATGAGCAGTTCTTC.